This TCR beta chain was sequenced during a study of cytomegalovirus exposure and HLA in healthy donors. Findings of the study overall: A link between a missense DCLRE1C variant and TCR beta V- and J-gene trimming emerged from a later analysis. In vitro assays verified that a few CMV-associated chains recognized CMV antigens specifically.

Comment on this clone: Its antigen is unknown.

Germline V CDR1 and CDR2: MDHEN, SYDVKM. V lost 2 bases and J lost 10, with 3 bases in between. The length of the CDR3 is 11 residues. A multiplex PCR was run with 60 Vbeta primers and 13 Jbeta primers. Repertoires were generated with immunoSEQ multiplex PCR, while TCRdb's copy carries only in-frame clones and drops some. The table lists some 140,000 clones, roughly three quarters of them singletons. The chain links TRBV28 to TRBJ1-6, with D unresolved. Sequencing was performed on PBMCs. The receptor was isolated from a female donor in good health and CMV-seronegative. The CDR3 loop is CASSLRSPLHF. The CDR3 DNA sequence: TGTGCCAGCAGTTTACGGTCACCCCTCCACTTT. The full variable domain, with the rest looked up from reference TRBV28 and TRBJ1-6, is DVKVTQSSRYLVKRTGEKVFLECVQDMDHENMFWYRQDPGLGLRLIYFSYDVKMKEKGDIPEGYSVSREKKERFSLILESASTNQTSMYLCASSLRSPLHFGNGTRLTVT.